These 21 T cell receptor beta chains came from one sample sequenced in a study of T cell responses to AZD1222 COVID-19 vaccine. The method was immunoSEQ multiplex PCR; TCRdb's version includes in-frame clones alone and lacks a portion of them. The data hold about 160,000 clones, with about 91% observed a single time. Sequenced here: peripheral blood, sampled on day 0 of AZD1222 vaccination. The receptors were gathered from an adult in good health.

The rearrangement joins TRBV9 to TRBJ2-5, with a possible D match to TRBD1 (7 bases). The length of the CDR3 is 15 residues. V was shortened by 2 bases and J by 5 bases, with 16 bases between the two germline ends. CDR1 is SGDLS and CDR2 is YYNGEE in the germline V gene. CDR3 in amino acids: CASSVGGQITETQYF. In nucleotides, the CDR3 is TGTGCCAGCAGCGTCGGGGGACAGATTACGGAGACCCAGTACTTC.

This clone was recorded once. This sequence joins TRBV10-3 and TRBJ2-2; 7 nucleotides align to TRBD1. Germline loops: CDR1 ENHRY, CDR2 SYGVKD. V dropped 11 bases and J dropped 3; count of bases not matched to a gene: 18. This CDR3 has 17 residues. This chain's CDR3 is CAVTRDREFWYTGELFF. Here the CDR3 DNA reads TGTGCCGTAACCCGGGACAGAGAGTTTTGGTACACCGGGGAGCTGTTTTTT.

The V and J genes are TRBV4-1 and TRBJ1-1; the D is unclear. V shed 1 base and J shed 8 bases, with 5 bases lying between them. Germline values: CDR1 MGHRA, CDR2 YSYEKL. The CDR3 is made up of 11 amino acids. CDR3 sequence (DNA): TGCGCCAGCAGCCAAGGCCGGGAAGCTTTCTTT. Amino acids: CASSQGREAFF.

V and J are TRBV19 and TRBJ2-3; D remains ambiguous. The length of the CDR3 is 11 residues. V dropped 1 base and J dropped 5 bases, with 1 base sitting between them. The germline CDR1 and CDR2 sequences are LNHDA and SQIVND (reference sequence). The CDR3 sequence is CASSIGDTQYF. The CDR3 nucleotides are TGTGCCAGTAGTATAGGAGATACGCAGTATTTT.

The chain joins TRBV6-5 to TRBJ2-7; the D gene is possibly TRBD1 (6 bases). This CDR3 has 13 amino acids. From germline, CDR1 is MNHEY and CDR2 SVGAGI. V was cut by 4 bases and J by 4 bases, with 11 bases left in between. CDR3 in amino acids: CASSSQGTYEQYF. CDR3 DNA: TGTGCCAGCAGTTCCCAGGGGACGTACGAGCAGTACTTC.

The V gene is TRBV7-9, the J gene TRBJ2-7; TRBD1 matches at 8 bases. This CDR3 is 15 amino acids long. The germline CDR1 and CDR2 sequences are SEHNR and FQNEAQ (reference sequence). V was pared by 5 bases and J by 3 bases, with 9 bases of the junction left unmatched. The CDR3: CASSVDRGRFYEQYF. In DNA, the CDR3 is TGTGCCAGCAGCGTCGACAGGGGCCGTTTCTACGAGCAGTACTTC. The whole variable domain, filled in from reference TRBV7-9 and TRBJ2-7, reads DTGVSQNPRHKITKRGQNVTFRCDPISEHNRLYWYRQTLGQGPEFLTYFQNEAQLEKSRLLSDRFSAERPKGSFSTLEIQRTEQGDSAMYLCASSVDRGRFYEQYFGPGTRLTVT.

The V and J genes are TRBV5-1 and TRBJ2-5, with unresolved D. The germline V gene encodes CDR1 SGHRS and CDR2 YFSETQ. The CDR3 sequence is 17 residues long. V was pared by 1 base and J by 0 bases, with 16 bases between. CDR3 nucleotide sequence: TGCGCCAGCAGCTTGAGCTTAATAGGCCTCGACCAAGAGACCCAGTACTTC. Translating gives CASSLSLIGLDQETQYF.

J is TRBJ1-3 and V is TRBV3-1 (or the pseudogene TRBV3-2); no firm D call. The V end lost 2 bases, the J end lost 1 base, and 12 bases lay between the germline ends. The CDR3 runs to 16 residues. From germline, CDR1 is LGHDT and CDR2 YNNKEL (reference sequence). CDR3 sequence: CASSQNPGPSGNTIYF. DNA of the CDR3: TGTGCCAGCAGCCAAAACCCTGGACCGTCTGGAAACACCATATATTTT.

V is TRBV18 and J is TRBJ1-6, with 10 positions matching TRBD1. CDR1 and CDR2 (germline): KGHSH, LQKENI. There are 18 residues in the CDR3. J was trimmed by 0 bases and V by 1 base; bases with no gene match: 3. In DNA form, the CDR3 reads TGTGCCAGCTCACCACAGGGACAGGGGTCCTCCTATAATTCACCCCTCCACTTT. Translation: CASSPQGQGSSYNSPLHF.

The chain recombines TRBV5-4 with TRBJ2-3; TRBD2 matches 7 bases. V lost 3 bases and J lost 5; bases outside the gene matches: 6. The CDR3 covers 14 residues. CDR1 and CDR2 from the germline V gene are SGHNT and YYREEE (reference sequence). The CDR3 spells CASSSERGRDTQYF. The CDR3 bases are TGTGCCAGCAGCTCGGAACGCGGGAGAGATACGCAGTATTTT.

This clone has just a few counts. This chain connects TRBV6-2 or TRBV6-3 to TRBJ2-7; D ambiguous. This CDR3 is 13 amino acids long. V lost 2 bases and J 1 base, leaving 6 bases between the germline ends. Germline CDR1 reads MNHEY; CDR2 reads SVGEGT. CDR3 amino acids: CASSYRPSYEQYF. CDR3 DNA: TGTGCCAGCAGTTACAGGCCTTCCTACGAGCAGTACTTC.

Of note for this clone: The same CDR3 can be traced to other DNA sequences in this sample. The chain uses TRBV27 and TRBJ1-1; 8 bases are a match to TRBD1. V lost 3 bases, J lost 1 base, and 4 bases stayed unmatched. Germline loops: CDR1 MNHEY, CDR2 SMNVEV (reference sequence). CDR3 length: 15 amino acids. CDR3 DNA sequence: TGTGCCAGCAGTTTTTCCGGGACAGGGAACACTGAAGCTTTCTTT. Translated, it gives CASSFSGTGNTEAFF.

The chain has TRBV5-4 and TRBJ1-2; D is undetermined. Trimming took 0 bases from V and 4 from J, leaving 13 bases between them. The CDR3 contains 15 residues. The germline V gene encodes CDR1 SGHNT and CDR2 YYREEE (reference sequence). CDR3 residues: CASSLGPTGAYGYTF. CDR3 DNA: TGTGCCAGCAGCTTGGGGCCTACGGGAGCCTATGGCTACACCTTC.

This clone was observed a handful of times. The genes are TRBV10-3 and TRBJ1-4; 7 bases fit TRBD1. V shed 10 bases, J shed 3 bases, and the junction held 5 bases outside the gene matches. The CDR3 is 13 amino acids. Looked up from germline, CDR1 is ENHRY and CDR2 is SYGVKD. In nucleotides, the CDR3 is TGTGCCAACTCTGACAGGGCTAATGAAAAACTGTTTTTT. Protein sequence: CANSDRANEKLFF.

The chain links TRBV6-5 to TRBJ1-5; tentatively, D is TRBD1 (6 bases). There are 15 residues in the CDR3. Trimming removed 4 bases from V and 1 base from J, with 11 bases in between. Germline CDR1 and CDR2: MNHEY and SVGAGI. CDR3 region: CASSLGGLSNQPQHF. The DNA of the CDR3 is TGTGCCAGCAGTTTAGGGGGGCTAAGCAATCAGCCCCAGCATTTT.

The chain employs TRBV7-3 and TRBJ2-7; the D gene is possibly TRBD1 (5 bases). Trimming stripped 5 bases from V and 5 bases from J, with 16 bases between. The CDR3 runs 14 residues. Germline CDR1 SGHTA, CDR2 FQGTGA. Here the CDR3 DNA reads TGTGCCAGCAGCGTGTCAGGGATGTACGACGAGCAGTACTTC. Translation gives CASSVSGMYDEQYF.

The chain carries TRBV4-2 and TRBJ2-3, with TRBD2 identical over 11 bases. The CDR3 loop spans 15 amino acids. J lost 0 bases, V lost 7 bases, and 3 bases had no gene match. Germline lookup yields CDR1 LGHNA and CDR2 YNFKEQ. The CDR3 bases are TGTGCCAGCACCCGGACTAGCGGGAGCACAGATACGCAGTATTTT. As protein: CASTRTSGSTDTQYF.

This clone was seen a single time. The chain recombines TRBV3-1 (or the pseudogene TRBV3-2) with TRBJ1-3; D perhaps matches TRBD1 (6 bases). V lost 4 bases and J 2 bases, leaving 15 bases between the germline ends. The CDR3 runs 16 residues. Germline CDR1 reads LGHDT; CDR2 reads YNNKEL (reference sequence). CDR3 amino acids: CASSPGGQGTGNTIYF. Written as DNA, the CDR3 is TGTGCCAGCAGCCCTGGGGGCCAGGGAACTGGAAACACCATATATTTT.

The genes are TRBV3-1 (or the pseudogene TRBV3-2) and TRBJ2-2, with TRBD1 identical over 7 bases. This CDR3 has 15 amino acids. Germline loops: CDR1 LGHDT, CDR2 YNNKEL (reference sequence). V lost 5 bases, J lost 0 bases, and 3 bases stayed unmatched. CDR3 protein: CASSGDSPNTGELFF. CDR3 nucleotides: TGTGCCAGCAGCGGGGACAGCCCGAACACCGGGGAGCTGTTTTTT.

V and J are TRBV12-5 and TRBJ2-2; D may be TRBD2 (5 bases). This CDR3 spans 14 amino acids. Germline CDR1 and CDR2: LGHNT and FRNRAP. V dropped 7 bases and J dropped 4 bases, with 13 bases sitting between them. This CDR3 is CASAGEGFTGELFF. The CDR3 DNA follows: TGTGCTAGTGCGGGCGAGGGTTTCACCGGGGAGCTGTTTTTT.

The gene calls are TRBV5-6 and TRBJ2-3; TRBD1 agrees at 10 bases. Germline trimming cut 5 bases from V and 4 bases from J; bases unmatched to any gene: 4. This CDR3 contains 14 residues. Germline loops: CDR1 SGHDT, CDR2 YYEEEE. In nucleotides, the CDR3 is TGTGCCAGCAGTCTGGACAGGGGGGCAGATACGCAGTATTTT. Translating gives CASSLDRGADTQYF.